This T cell receptor (beta chain) appears in the sequencing data of a study of vaccination and CD4 T cells after COVID-19. On the study more broadly: In the convalescent cohort, there were six males and four females, two of them Hispanic.

Germline V gene lookup returns CDR1 WNHNN and CDR2 SYGVQD (reference sequence). The CDR3 runs 13 residues. V was cut by 4 bases and J by 4 bases, with 8 bases left in between. Cultured CD4+ T-cell DNA underwent Oncomine TCR Beta short-read sequencing. TCRdb re-called the PCR reads through MiXCR, storing one row per CDR3 protein. This sample has some 3,900 distinct CDR3 sequences; 16% occur once, and the top ten carry less than 20%. Described treatment: roughly nine-day PBMC culture with coronavirus spike peptide pools or control peptides (ViraFEST assay). This clonotype was detected a few times. Its antigen is unidentified.

This TCR derives from a human donor who had recovered from COVID-19. The chain has TRBV10-1 and TRBJ1-5; the D is unclear. Input material: CD4+ T cells from blood, cultured in vitro. CDR3 DNA: TGCGCCAGCAGTGGAGCCCCAAATCAGCCCCAGCATTTT. Its protein product is CASSGAPNQPQHF.